These T cell receptor beta chains were read from a single sample in a study of shared clonotypes between healthy human individuals. Using immunoSEQ multiplex PCR, the repertoire was profiled, and TCRdb retains in-frame clones only, with some absent. The data contain around 550,000 clones, around 95% of them seen just once; the ten biggest clones take up approximately 0.11%. Sample: naive CD8+ T cells sorted from blood. The receptors were sampled from a woman in her 30s in good health. Both conserved end residues are part of each CDR3. D genes are given only for firm matches. Clone size is not always given. Where it is, it says once, few, many or a class for expanded clones.

v_call	d_call	clone_size	j_call	cdr3_nt	cdr3_aa
TRBV6-6	-	-	TRBJ1-1	TGTGCCAGCAGTTTTCAGGGGAACACTGAAGCTTTCTTT	CASSFQGNTEAFF
TRBV29-1	-	-	TRBJ2-1	TGCAGCGTAAAACAGGGTTATGAGCAGTTCTTC	CSVKQGYEQFF
TRBV27	TRBD1	-	TRBJ1-5	TGTGCCAGCAGTGGGACAGGGGCAAATCAGCCCCAGCATTTT	CASSGTGANQPQHF
TRBV5-5	TRBD1	once	TRBJ2-7	TGTGCCAGCAGCTTAAGGACAGGGTTCCACGAGCAGTACTTC	CASSLRTGFHEQYF
TRBV2	TRBD2	-	TRBJ2-4	TGTGCCAGCAGTGAAGGGACTAGCGTAGCCAAAAACATTCAGTACTTC	CASSEGTSVAKNIQYF
TRBV29-1	-	-	TRBJ1-1	TGCAGCGTTTCCGGTGGGAACACTGAAGCTTTCTTT	CSVSGGNTEAFF
TRBV13	-	-	TRBJ2-7	TGTGCCAGCAGCTTAAGGGCTGCGCTTAGCTCCTACGAGCAGTACTTC	CASSLRAALSSYEQYF
TRBV2	TRBD2	-	TRBJ2-7	TGTGCCAGCAGTGAAGCGGGGGGCCAGGGCCTCTCCTGGGCGGGAGGATACGAGCAGTACTTC	CASSEAGGQGLSWAGGYEQYF
TRBV4-1	-	-	TRBJ2-7	TGCGCCAGCAGCCAAGGTCAGGGAACCTACGAGCAGTACTTC	CASSQGQGTYEQYF
TRBV29-1	-	-	TRBJ2-1	TGCAGCGTTCAGGGGGGGCACACGGGCCATGAGCAGTTCTTC	CSVQGGHTGHEQFF
TRBV28	-	-	TRBJ2-7	TGTGCCAGCACCCACACAGGGCGGGAGAGATCGTACGAGCAGTACTTC	CASTHTGRERSYEQYF
TRBV25-1	-	once	TRBJ2-2	TGTGCCAGCACGGAGGGCCAAACCGGGGAGCTGTTTTTT	CASTEGQTGELFF
TRBV7-9	-	once	TRBJ2-5	TGTGCCAGCAGCCAAGACGCATCCCAAGAGACCCAGTACTTC	CASSQDASQETQYF
TRBV2	TRBD1	-	TRBJ2-3	TGTGCCAGCCAGAGGGACAGGCTTACAGATACGCAGTATTTT	CASQRDRLTDTQYF
TRBV9	TRBD1	-	TRBJ2-3	TGTGCCAGCAGCTCGCAGGGGGCAAGCGATACGCAGTATTTT	CASSSQGASDTQYF
TRBV6-5	TRBD1	-	TRBJ1-1	TGTGCCAGCAGACAGGGACAGGGGTTGAACACTGAAGCTTTCTTT	CASRQGQGLNTEAFF
TRBV5-6	TRBD1	-	TRBJ1-1	TGTGCCAGCAGCTTGGGGACAGGGTGGGGCACTGAAGCTTTCTTT	CASSLGTGWGTEAFF
TRBV28	-	-	TRBJ1-4	TGTGCCAGCAGTTTGGGGGCCGCACATGAAAAACTGTTTTTT	CASSLGAAHEKLFF